This is a list of T cell receptor beta chains from one sample in a study of blood T cell repertoires in COVID-19. Only in-frame clones appear in the TCRdb table, and some are missing; sequencing was by immunoSEQ multiplex PCR. The sample contains about 70,000 clones, roughly 80% of which appear only once. Specimen: peripheral blood. These receptor sequences come from a man in his 70s who had recovered from COVID-19. The CDR3 runs from the conserved cysteine through the conserved F or W. The D gene is left open where the match is weak. Clone size is shown for a subset of rows, as once, few, many or a class of expanded clone.

D	size	V	J	CDR3	DNA
TRBD1	-	TRBV24-1	TRBJ2-3	CATSDLYGTASDTQYF	TGTGCCACCAGTGATTTGTATGGGACAGCCTCCGATACGCAGTATTTT
TRBD2	-	TRBV5-1	TRBJ2-5	CASSLSLSGGSETQYF	TGCGCCAGCAGCTTATCGCTCAGCGGGGGTTCAGAGACCCAGTACTTC
TRBD1	-	TRBV9	TRBJ2-5	CASSVPTGAGETQYF	TGTGCCAGCAGCGTACCGACAGGGGCAGGGGAGACCCAGTACTTC
TRBD1	-	TRBV5-4	TRBJ1-5	CASSQGAGQPQHF	TGTGCCAGCAGTCAGGGGGCGGGTCAGCCCCAGCATTTT
TRBD2	-	TRBV3-1/TRBV3-2	TRBJ2-7	CASSQGPWPAGGPPYEQYF	TGTGCCAGCAGCCAAGGCCCTTGGCCAGCGGGAGGCCCCCCCTACGAGCAGTACTTC
-	-	TRBV6-1	TRBJ2-7	CASSEAFGGYEQYF	TGTGCCAGCAGTGAAGCTTTCGGGGGCTACGAGCAGTACTTC
-	-	TRBV19	TRBJ2-3	CASSTTRERDTQYF	TGTGCCAGTAGTACGACTAGGGAAAGAGATACGCAGTATTTT
-	-	TRBV6-5	TRBJ1-6	CASSIIGGAGSPLHF	TGTGCCAGCAGCATTATCGGAGGGGCGGGTTCACCCCTCCACTTT
TRBD2	-	TRBV6-2/TRBV6-3	TRBJ2-1	CASSYRASGGRNEQFF	TGTGCCAGCAGTTACAGGGCTAGCGGGGGGAGAAATGAGCAGTTCTTC
-	few	TRBV10-1	TRBJ2-2	CASSDGAPDTGELFF	TGCGCCAGCAGTGACGGTGCTCCGGACACCGGGGAGCTGTTTTTT
-	few	TRBV6-4	TRBJ2-7	CASREGSSYEQYF	TGTGCCAGCAGGGAGGGGTCATCCTACGAGCAGTACTTC
-	-	TRBV5-1	TRBJ2-7	CASSRTRSSYEQYF	TGCGCCAGCAGCCGGACTCGTTCCTCCTACGAGCAGTACTTC
TRBD2	-	TRBV7-9	TRBJ2-1	CASTVAGTLNEQFF	TGTGCCAGCACCGTAGCGGGGACCCTCAATGAGCAGTTCTTC
TRBD1	few	TRBV5-6	TRBJ1-5	CASSRTGGYSNQPQHF	TGTGCCAGCAGCCGGACAGGGGGTTATAGCAATCAGCCCCAGCATTTT
TRBD1	once	TRBV7-9	TRBJ1-3	CASNTRQGAAGNTIYF	TGTGCCAGCAACACCCGACAGGGGGCCGCTGGAAACACCATATATTTT
-	once	TRBV5-8	TRBJ2-7	CASSLYRGATYEQYF	TGTGCCAGCAGCTTGTACCGGGGGGCCACCTACGAGCAGTACTTC
-	-	TRBV6-5	TRBJ2-3	CASSYLGGTDTQYF	TGTGCCAGCAGTTACCTTGGGGGGACAGATACGCAGTATTTT
-	-	TRBV28	TRBJ1-3	CAVDSVGNTIYF	TGTGCCGTGGACAGCGTAGGAAACACCATATATTTT
-	-	TRBV4-3	TRBJ1-2	CASSQVPGQLYGYTF	TGCGCCAGCAGCCAAGTGCCGGGACAACTCTATGGCTACACCTTC
TRBD2	-	TRBV10-3	TRBJ2-5	CAISRSIAGGTQETQYF	TGTGCCATCAGTCGCTCCATAGCGGGGGGGACCCAAGAGACCCAGTACTTC
-	-	TRBV6-1	TRBJ2-2	CASSEVPTDRELFF	TGTGCCAGCAGTGAAGTTCCCACCGACAGGGAGCTGTTTTTT
-	-	TRBV7-2	TRBJ2-1	CASTLTPGVNEQFF	TGTGCCAGCACCTTAACTCCCGGTGTCAATGAGCAGTTCTTC
-	-	TRBV2	TRBJ1-2	CASSEFSREDGYTF	TGTGCCAGCAGTGAATTTTCCAGGGAGGATGGCTACACCTTC
-	once	TRBV7-2	TRBJ2-2	CASNNLGVGELFF	TGTGCCAGCAACAATTTGGGCGTCGGGGAGCTGTTTTTT
-	-	TRBV6-5	TRBJ1-1	CASLPDQGFGTEAFF	TGTGCCAGCTTGCCCGATCAGGGGTTCGGAACTGAAGCTTTCTTT
TRBD1	-	TRBV2	TRBJ1-1	CASSARQGASEAFF	TGTGCCAGCAGTGCCAGACAGGGGGCTAGCGAAGCTTTCTTT
TRBD2	-	TRBV5-4	TRBJ2-7	CASSWGTSGRLVYEQYF	TGTGCCAGCAGCTGGGGAACTAGCGGGAGGTTGGTCTACGAGCAGTACTTC
TRBD1	-	TRBV2	TRBJ2-5	CASTKDRAYQETQYF	TGTGCCAGCACCAAGGACAGGGCATACCAAGAGACCCAGTACTTC
-	once	TRBV6-5	TRBJ1-3	CASSYSHRENTIYF	TGTGCCAGCAGTTATAGTCACCGGGAAAACACCATATATTTT
-	-	TRBV6-1	TRBJ1-5	CASSDPPYNQPQHF	TGTGCCAGCAGTGATCCCCCGTACAATCAGCCCCAGCATTTT
TRBD2	-	TRBV6-2/TRBV6-3	TRBJ2-2	CASSSYGGAYTGELFF	TGTGCCAGCAGTTCCTACGGGGGGGCCTATACCGGGGAGCTGTTTTTT
-	-	TRBV18	TRBJ1-5	CASSRQDLKQPQHF	TGTGCCAGCTCCCGACAGGATCTAAAACAGCCCCAGCATTTT
TRBD1	few	TRBV7-3	TRBJ2-6	CASSIGQGTSGANVLTF	TGTGCCAGCAGCATCGGACAGGGGACATCTGGGGCCAACGTCCTGACTTTC
TRBD1	-	TRBV15	TRBJ1-3	CATSRDLLGQGRSGNTIYF	TGTGCCACCAGCAGAGATCTACTGGGACAGGGACGCTCTGGAAACACCATATATTTT
TRBD1	-	TRBV11-2	TRBJ2-5	CASSQVGQGLAETQYF	TGTGCCAGCAGCCAGGTGGGACAGGGGCTGGCCGAGACCCAGTACTTC
TRBD1	-	TRBV7-6	TRBJ1-3	CASSLEGAGGNTIYF	TGTGCCAGCAGCTTGGAGGGGGCAGGCGGAAACACCATATATTTT
TRBD1	-	TRBV7-8	TRBJ2-5	CASSTDRAGRETQYF	TGTGCCAGCAGCACAGACAGGGCCGGGCGGGAGACCCAGTACTTC
-	-	TRBV28	TRBJ2-7	CASRRNREEQYF	TGTGCCAGCCGCCGAAACAGGGAAGAGCAGTACTTC
-	-	TRBV3-1/TRBV3-2	TRBJ2-1	CASSQALASYNEQFF	TGTGCCAGCAGCCAAGCCCTAGCATCCTACAATGAGCAGTTCTTC